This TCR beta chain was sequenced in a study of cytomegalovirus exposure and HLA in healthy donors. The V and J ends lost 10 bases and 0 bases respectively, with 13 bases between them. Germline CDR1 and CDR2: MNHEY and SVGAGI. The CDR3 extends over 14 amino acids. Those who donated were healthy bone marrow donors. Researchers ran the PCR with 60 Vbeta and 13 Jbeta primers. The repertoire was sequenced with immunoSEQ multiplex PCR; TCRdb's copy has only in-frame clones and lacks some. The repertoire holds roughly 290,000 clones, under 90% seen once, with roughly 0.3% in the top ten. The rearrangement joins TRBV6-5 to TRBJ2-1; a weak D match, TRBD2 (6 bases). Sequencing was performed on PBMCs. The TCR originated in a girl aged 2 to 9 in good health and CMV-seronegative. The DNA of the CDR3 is TGTGCCATAAGGACCGGGAGCTCCTACAATGAGCAGTTCTTC. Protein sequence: CAIRTGSSYNEQFF.